The rows below give T cell receptor beta chains drawn from one sample of a study of blood T cell repertoires in COVID-19. The protocol was immunoSEQ multiplex PCR, while the TCRdb copy is restricted to in-frame clones and leaves out a portion. This sample has 200,000 to 250,000 clones, with approximately 88% found just once. The sequenced material came from PBMCs or T cells enriched from blood (not recorded which). These receptors all stem from a young man with acute COVID-19. The CDR3 runs from the conserved cysteine through the conserved F or W. A D gene is named only where the DNA matches it firmly. Rows give clone size only sometimes, using once, few, many, or a class for an expanded clone.

d_gene: TRBD2; v_gene: TRBV7-2; j_gene: TRBJ2-1; abundance: .; CDR3aa: CASSPISGVRPEQFF; CDR3nt: TGTGCCAGCAGCCCGATTAGCGGGGTCCGGCCTGAGCAGTTCTTC
d_gene: .; v_gene: TRBV4-2; j_gene: TRBJ1-2; abundance: .; CDR3aa: CASSQSGMEGYTF; CDR3nt: TGTGCCAGCAGCCAATCAGGGATGGAAGGCTACACCTTC
d_gene: .; v_gene: TRBV30; j_gene: TRBJ1-3; abundance: .; CDR3aa: CAWTRTERYSGNTIYF; CDR3nt: TGTGCCTGGACCCGGACAGAACGATACTCTGGAAACACCATATATTTT
d_gene: TRBD2; v_gene: TRBV28; j_gene: TRBJ2-7; abundance: .; CDR3aa: CASSTGTRGYEQYF; CDR3nt: TGTGCCAGCAGTACCGGGACTAGGGGCTACGAGCAGTACTTC
d_gene: TRBD2; v_gene: TRBV11-2; j_gene: TRBJ2-3; abundance: .; CDR3aa: CASSFTSGSADTQYF; CDR3nt: TGTGCCAGCAGCTTCACTAGCGGGAGCGCAGATACGCAGTATTTT
d_gene: TRBD2; v_gene: TRBV4-1; j_gene: TRBJ2-3; abundance: .; CDR3aa: CASSHPGTSGRGSTDTQYF; CDR3nt: TGCGCCAGCAGCCACCCTGGGACTAGCGGGAGAGGTAGTACAGATACGCAGTATTTT
d_gene: TRBD2; v_gene: TRBV7-2; j_gene: TRBJ2-5; abundance: once; CDR3aa: CASSSSGSAETQYF; CDR3nt: TGTGCCAGCAGCTCTAGCGGGAGTGCGGAGACCCAGTACTTC
d_gene: TRBD1; v_gene: TRBV7-2; j_gene: TRBJ2-2; abundance: .; CDR3aa: CASSLGGQGSTGELFF; CDR3nt: TGTGCCAGCAGCTTAGGGGGACAGGGGAGCACCGGGGAGCTGTTTTTT
d_gene: .; v_gene: TRBV3-1/TRBV3-2; j_gene: TRBJ2-7; abundance: .; CDR3aa: CASSQTRGNEQYF; CDR3nt: TGTGCCAGCAGCCAAACCCGAGGGAACGAGCAGTACTTC
d_gene: TRBD2; v_gene: TRBV5-6; j_gene: TRBJ2-3; abundance: .; CDR3aa: CASSLLLGLADTDTQYF; CDR3nt: TGTGCCAGCAGCTTGTTATTGGGGCTAGCGGACACAGATACGCAGTATTTT
d_gene: TRBD1; v_gene: TRBV11-2; j_gene: TRBJ2-1; abundance: .; CDR3aa: CASSLYPRQGASNEQFF; CDR3nt: TGTGCCAGCAGCCTGTACCCCCGACAGGGGGCATCCAATGAGCAGTTCTTC
d_gene: TRBD2; v_gene: TRBV19; j_gene: TRBJ2-1; abundance: .; CDR3aa: CASRREGLNEQFF; CDR3nt: TGTGCCAGTAGGAGGGAGGGCCTGAATGAGCAGTTCTTC
d_gene: .; v_gene: TRBV11-3; j_gene: TRBJ2-3; abundance: .; CDR3aa: CASSLVGEDLGGTDTQYF; CDR3nt: TGTGCCAGCAGCTTAGTAGGGGAGGACCTCGGGGGCACAGATACGCAGTATTTT
d_gene: .; v_gene: TRBV7-6; j_gene: TRBJ2-4; abundance: .; CDR3aa: CASSLAPGRSGDIQYF; CDR3nt: TGTGCCAGCAGCTTAGCTCCGGGACGGTCGGGAGACATTCAGTACTTC
d_gene: .; v_gene: TRBV10-2; j_gene: TRBJ1-3; abundance: .; CDR3aa: CASRDLQGGVGNTIYF; CDR3nt: TGCGCCAGCAGGGACTTACAGGGTGGAGTTGGAAACACCATATATTTT
d_gene: .; v_gene: TRBV20-1; j_gene: TRBJ1-4; abundance: .; CDR3aa: CSASSPEVEEKLFF; CDR3nt: TGCAGTGCTAGTAGTCCCGAGGTCGAGGAAAAACTGTTTTTT
d_gene: TRBD1; v_gene: TRBV28; j_gene: TRBJ1-5; abundance: .; CDR3aa: CASSLTGWNQPQHF; CDR3nt: TGTGCCAGCAGCTTGACAGGGTGGAATCAGCCCCAGCATTTT
d_gene: TRBD1; v_gene: TRBV11-2; j_gene: TRBJ1-3; abundance: .; CDR3aa: CASSSPQGAANTIYF; CDR3nt: TGTGCCAGCAGCTCTCCGCAGGGGGCGGCGAACACCATATATTTT
d_gene: .; v_gene: TRBV18; j_gene: TRBJ1-1; abundance: .; CDR3aa: CASSPKGTTNTEAFF; CDR3nt: TGTGCCAGCTCACCAAAAGGGACAACGAACACTGAAGCTTTCTTT
d_gene: .; v_gene: TRBV9; j_gene: TRBJ1-1; abundance: .; CDR3aa: CASSTPGREAFF; CDR3nt: TGTGCCAGCAGCACACCAGGCAGGGAAGCTTTCTTT
d_gene: TRBD2; v_gene: TRBV7-2; j_gene: TRBJ2-7; abundance: .; CDR3aa: CASSLLAGPPYEQYF; CDR3nt: TGTGCCAGCAGCTTACTAGCGGGACCTCCCTACGAGCAGTACTTC
d_gene: TRBD2; v_gene: TRBV7-2; j_gene: TRBJ2-7; abundance: .; CDR3aa: CASSLGTSGPSDEQYF; CDR3nt: TGTGCCAGCAGCTTAGGGACTAGCGGGCCTTCGGACGAGCAGTACTTC
d_gene: .; v_gene: TRBV24-1; j_gene: TRBJ2-7; abundance: .; CDR3aa: CATSDRPSGEQYF; CDR3nt: TGTGCCACCAGTGATCGACCCTCGGGAGAGCAGTACTTC
d_gene: .; v_gene: TRBV5-1; j_gene: TRBJ2-1; abundance: .; CDR3aa: CASNVAGSNEQFF; CDR3nt: TGCGCCAGCAACGTGGCAGGGTCCAATGAGCAGTTCTTC
d_gene: TRBD2; v_gene: TRBV29-1; j_gene: TRBJ2-1; abundance: .; CDR3aa: CSVYVTSGSSYNEQFF; CDR3nt: TGCAGCGTGTACGTGACTAGCGGGAGCTCCTACAATGAGCAGTTCTTC
d_gene: TRBD1; v_gene: TRBV28; j_gene: TRBJ1-1; abundance: .; CDR3aa: CASSFPDRGEAFF; CDR3nt: TGTGCCAGCAGTTTTCCCGACAGGGGTGAAGCTTTCTTT
d_gene: TRBD2; v_gene: TRBV2; j_gene: TRBJ2-1; abundance: .; CDR3aa: CASSDSGLAGVDEQFF; CDR3nt: TGTGCCAGCAGTGATTCGGGTCTAGCGGGAGTCGATGAGCAGTTCTTC
d_gene: TRBD1; v_gene: TRBV13; j_gene: TRBJ1-1; abundance: few; CDR3aa: CASSTSTGTTEAFF; CDR3nt: TGTGCCAGCAGCACCTCGACAGGGACCACTGAAGCTTTCTTT
d_gene: .; v_gene: TRBV5-6; j_gene: TRBJ1-6; abundance: .; CDR3aa: CASSLGDSPLHF; CDR3nt: TGTGCCAGCAGCCTGGGAGATTCACCCCTCCACTTT
d_gene: TRBD1; v_gene: TRBV6-5; j_gene: TRBJ1-5; abundance: .; CDR3aa: CATTPRQGYNQPQHF; CDR3nt: TGTGCCACAACGCCTAGACAGGGCTACAATCAGCCCCAGCATTTT
d_gene: TRBD2; v_gene: TRBV5-1; j_gene: TRBJ2-1; abundance: few; CDR3aa: CASSLSGALAGPTYNEQFF; CDR3nt: TGCGCCAGCAGCTTGTCGGGGGCGCTAGCGGGACCTACCTACAATGAGCAGTTCTTC
d_gene: TRBD1; v_gene: TRBV5-6; j_gene: TRBJ1-4; abundance: .; CDR3aa: CASSRGQGSNEKLFF; CDR3nt: TGTGCCAGCAGCAGAGGACAGGGCTCAAATGAAAAACTGTTTTTT
d_gene: TRBD2; v_gene: TRBV18; j_gene: TRBJ2-1; abundance: .; CDR3aa: CASSPGLATNEQFF; CDR3nt: TGTGCCAGCTCACCTGGACTAGCGACAAATGAGCAGTTCTTC
d_gene: TRBD1; v_gene: TRBV30; j_gene: TRBJ2-1; abundance: .; CDR3aa: CAWSVGQGGNNEQFF; CDR3nt: TGTGCCTGGAGTGTAGGACAGGGGGGAAACAATGAGCAGTTCTTC
d_gene: .; v_gene: TRBV19; j_gene: TRBJ1-1; abundance: .; CDR3aa: CASSVGGGTEAFF; CDR3nt: TGTGCCAGTAGCGTCGGTGGGGGGACTGAAGCTTTCTTT
d_gene: TRBD1; v_gene: TRBV4-1; j_gene: TRBJ1-2; abundance: .; CDR3aa: CASSQELTGGYGYTF; CDR3nt: TGCGCCAGCAGCCAAGAGCTGACAGGGGGCTATGGCTACACCTTC
d_gene: .; v_gene: TRBV28; j_gene: TRBJ1-5; abundance: .; CDR3aa: CASGSGNQPQHF; CDR3nt: TGTGCCAGCGGTTCGGGAAATCAGCCCCAGCATTTT
d_gene: .; v_gene: TRBV7-9; j_gene: TRBJ1-5; abundance: .; CDR3aa: CASSPGVLATNSNQPQHF; CDR3nt: TGTGCCAGCAGCCCCGGGGTTTTGGCAACTAATAGCAATCAGCCCCAGCATTTT
d_gene: .; v_gene: TRBV27; j_gene: TRBJ2-7; abundance: few; CDR3aa: CASSPATGLPYEQYF; CDR3nt: TGTGCCAGCAGCCCGGCGACAGGTTTACCCTACGAGCAGTACTTC
d_gene: .; v_gene: TRBV5-4; j_gene: TRBJ1-3; abundance: .; CDR3aa: CASSFSRETAIYF; CDR3nt: TGTGCCAGCAGCTTCTCGAGGGAGACCGCCATATATTTT
d_gene: .; v_gene: TRBV27; j_gene: TRBJ2-7; abundance: once; CDR3aa: CASSLWAGGYEQYF; CDR3nt: TGTGCCAGCAGTTTATGGGCCGGGGGCTACGAGCAGTACTTC
d_gene: TRBD1; v_gene: TRBV12-3/TRBV12-4; j_gene: TRBJ1-2; abundance: .; CDR3aa: CASSTGGVGGYTF; CDR3nt: TGTGCCAGCAGTACAGGGGGCGTTGGCGGCTACACCTTC
d_gene: .; v_gene: TRBV5-1; j_gene: TRBJ2-1; abundance: .; CDR3aa: CASSLGHNEQFF; CDR3nt: TGCGCCAGCAGCTTGGGGCACAATGAGCAGTTCTTC
d_gene: TRBD2; v_gene: TRBV29-1; j_gene: TRBJ2-7; abundance: .; CDR3aa: CSVVTGGPLHEQYF; CDR3nt: TGCAGCGTTGTCACGGGAGGGCCGCTGCACGAGCAGTACTTC
d_gene: TRBD1; v_gene: TRBV5-6; j_gene: TRBJ2-7; abundance: few; CDR3aa: CASSLGDRGYEQYF; CDR3nt: TGTGCCAGCAGCTTGGGAGACAGGGGTTACGAGCAGTACTTC